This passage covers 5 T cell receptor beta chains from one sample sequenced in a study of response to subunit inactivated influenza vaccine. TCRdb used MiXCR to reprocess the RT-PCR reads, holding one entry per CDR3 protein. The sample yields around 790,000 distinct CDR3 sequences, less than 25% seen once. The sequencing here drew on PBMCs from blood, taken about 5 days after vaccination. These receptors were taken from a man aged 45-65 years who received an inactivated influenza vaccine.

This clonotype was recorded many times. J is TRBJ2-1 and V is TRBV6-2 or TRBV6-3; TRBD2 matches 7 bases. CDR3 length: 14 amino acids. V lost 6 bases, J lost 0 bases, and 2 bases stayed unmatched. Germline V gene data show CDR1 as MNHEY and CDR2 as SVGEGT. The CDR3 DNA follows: TGTGCCAGCAGCCGGACTAGCTCCTACAATGAGCAGTTCTTC. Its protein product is CASSRTSSYNEQFF.

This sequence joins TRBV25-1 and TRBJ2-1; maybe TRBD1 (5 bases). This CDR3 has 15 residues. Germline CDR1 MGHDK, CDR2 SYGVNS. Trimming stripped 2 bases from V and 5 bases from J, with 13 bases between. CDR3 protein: CASSEGADNNNEQFF. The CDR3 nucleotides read TGTGCCAGCAGTGAAGGGGCGGACAACAACAATGAGCAGTTCTTC.

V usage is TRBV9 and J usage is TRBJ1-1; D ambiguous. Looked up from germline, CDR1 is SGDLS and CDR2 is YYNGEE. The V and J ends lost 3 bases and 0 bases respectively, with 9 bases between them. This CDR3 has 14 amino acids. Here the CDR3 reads CASSDTALNTEAFF. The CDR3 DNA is TGTGCCAGCAGCGACACAGCCTTGAACACTGAAGCTTTCTTT.

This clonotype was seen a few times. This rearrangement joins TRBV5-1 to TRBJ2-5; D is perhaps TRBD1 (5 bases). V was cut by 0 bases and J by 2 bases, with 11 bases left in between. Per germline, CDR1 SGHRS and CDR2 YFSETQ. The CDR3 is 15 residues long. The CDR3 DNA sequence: TGCGCCAGCAGCTTGGAGGTTGGACAACAAGAGACCCAGTACTTC. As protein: CASSLEVGQQETQYF.

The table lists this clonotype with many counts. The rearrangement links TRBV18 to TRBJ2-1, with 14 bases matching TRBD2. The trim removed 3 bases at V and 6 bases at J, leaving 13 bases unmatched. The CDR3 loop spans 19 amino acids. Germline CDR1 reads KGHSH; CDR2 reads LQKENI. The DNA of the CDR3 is TGTGCCAGCTCACCCCCGACGACTAGCGGGAGGGCCAATTTCAATGAGCAGTTCTTC. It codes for CASSPPTTSGRANFNEQFF.